This T cell receptor beta chain was profiled in a study of post-analysis software for immune sequencing data. Whole-study results and caveats: When patients were compared with controls, 4 or 5 TRBV segments were more frequent, TRBV5-6, TRBV5-1 and TRBV20-1 among them. The study found significantly lower normalized Chao1 diversity in multiple sclerosis patients than in controls.

Unique-molecular-identifier-tagged TCR beta cDNA libraries were used. TCRdb passed the PCR reads through MiXCR, listing each CDR3 protein once. The sample yields 820,000 or so distinct CDR3 sequences, 53% seen once. The CDR3 length is 16 residues. Germline V CDR1 and CDR2: LGHNA, YNFKEQ. J was trimmed by 5 bases and V by 0 bases; bases with no gene match: 6. In regard to this clonotype: Antigen unknown.

The chain recombines TRBV4-2 with TRBJ2-1; 8 bases map to TRBD2. This clonotype was sampled from a girl between 5 and 17 years old with multiple sclerosis. Sequences were obtained from blood. CDR3 amino acids: CASSQDGERGNNEQFF. The CDR3 nucleotides read TGTGCCAGCAGCCAAGACGGGGAGCGGGGGAACAATGAGCAGTTCTTC.